A single sample gave rise to the 7 T cell receptor beta chains below, sequenced in a study of blood T cell repertoires in COVID-19. The data were produced by immunoSEQ multiplex PCR, yet TCRdb's version contains in-frame clones alone and is incomplete. The table includes 150,000 to 170,000 clones, nearly 80% detected once. The sample comprised peripheral blood. Every receptor here comes from a man at least 80 years old with acute or convalescent COVID-19.

The V and J genes are TRBV18 and TRBJ1-2; tentatively, D is TRBD1 (6 bases). V shed 1 base and J shed 2 bases, with 11 bases lying between them. This CDR3 is 15 amino acids long. In germline, CDR1 is KGHSH, CDR2 LQKENI. As DNA, the CDR3 is TGTGCCAGCTCACCACGGGAGGGGGTCAACTATGGCTACACCTTC. Protein product: CASSPREGVNYGYTF.

The chain is built from TRBV6-1 and TRBJ2-2; no clear D. CDR3 length: 15 residues. The V and J ends lost 1 base and 6 bases respectively, with 12 bases between them. The V gene's germline CDR1 is MNHNS and CDR2 SASEGT. The CDR3, as DNA: TGTGCCAGCAGTGAAGATCTGGGCTACGCCGGGGAGCTGTTTTTT. Protein sequence: CASSEDLGYAGELFF.

There are a few counts of this clone. This sequence joins TRBV11-3 and TRBJ2-7; D is unresolved. Trimming pared 5 bases from V and 2 bases from J, leaving 7 bases between. The CDR3 sequence is 12 residues long. CDR1 is SGHNT and CDR2 is YENEEA in the germline V gene. The DNA of the CDR3 is TGTGCCAGCAGCAAATATACCTACGAGCAGTACTTC. This translates into CASSKYTYEQYF.

The chain couples TRBV20-1 to TRBJ1-5; perhaps TRBD1 as D (5 bases). Between the trimmed V and J ends, which lost 3 bases and 7 bases, there was a span of 22 bases. Germline CDR1 and CDR2: DFQATT and SNEGSKA (reference sequence). CDR3 length: 16 residues. Here the CDR3 reads CSASWGLGGARQPQHF. The CDR3 nucleotides are TGCAGTGCTAGTTGGGGATTAGGAGGGGCCCGGCAGCCCCAGCATTTT.

The genes are TRBV27 and TRBJ2-1, with 11 bases aligning to TRBD2. The V segment lost 9 bases and the J segment 5 bases; nucleotides outside the gene matches: 6. Germline assignment: CDR1 MNHEY and CDR2 SMNVEV (reference sequence). The CDR3 consists of 14 residues. The CDR3 loop reads CASQTSGANNEQFF. Here the CDR3 DNA reads TGTGCCAGTCAGACTAGCGGGGCGAACAATGAGCAGTTCTTC.

The chain combines TRBV10-1 with TRBJ2-4; tentative D call: TRBD2 (6 bases). Trimming took off 5 bases at V and 3 bases at J, with 14 bases between the two ends. The germline V gene encodes CDR1 WNHNN and CDR2 SYGVQD (reference sequence). This CDR3 has 15 amino acids. The CDR3 DNA reads as TGCGCCAGCAGTTCTAATATGGGAGGCAAAAACATTCAGTACTTC. Its protein is CASSSNMGGKNIQYF.

The J gene is TRBJ1-1, the V gene TRBV19, with D possibly TRBD1 on 5 matching bases. From germline, CDR1 is LNHDA and CDR2 SQIVND (reference sequence). The germline V and J ends were trimmed by 3 bases and 4 bases, with 18 bases remaining between them. The CDR3 spans 16 residues. The CDR3 DNA sequence: TGTGCCAGTAGTATCGTGTTTACGGGGGTGAGCACTGAAGCTTTCTTT. It codes for CASSIVFTGVSTEAFF.